These 3 T cell receptor beta chains were all obtained from the same sample, sequenced in a study of blood T cell repertoires in COVID-19. Sequenced by immunoSEQ multiplex PCR; TCRdb stores in-frame clones only, minus some. The sample yields around 340,000 clones, about four fifths seen once. Input material: peripheral blood. These receptors all stem from a man in his thirties or forties with active or convalescent COVID-19.

The chain recombines TRBV27 with TRBJ2-1; D possibly corresponds to TRBD2 (6 bases). This CDR3 is 11 amino acids long. Germline V lookup: CDR1 MNHEY, CDR2 SMNVEV (reference sequence). Trimming shortened V by 11 bases and J by 4 bases, and 9 bases separated the two germline ends. The CDR3 loop reads CASRGYNEQFF. The CDR3 nucleotides read TGTGCCTCCCGGGGGTACAATGAGCAGTTCTTC.

V gene TRBV28 combines with J gene TRBJ2-6; D unresolved. Germline V CDR1 and CDR2: MDHEN, SYDVKM. The CDR3 covers 17 residues. V lost 2 bases to trimming and J lost 1 base, with 12 bases between them. In DNA, the CDR3 is TGTGCCAGCAGTTTACGGTTCGTCCGGTCTGGGGCCAACGTCCTGACTTTC. Its translation is CASSLRFVRSGANVLTF.

This sequence joins TRBV3-1 (or the pseudogene TRBV3-2) and TRBJ1-2; 7 bases agree with TRBD1. J lost 8 bases, V lost 4 bases, and 13 bases had no gene match. Germline V lookup: CDR1 LGHDT, CDR2 YNNKEL (reference sequence). This CDR3 contains 15 residues. CDR3: CASSPPDRLFWGYTF. CDR3 DNA: TGTGCCAGCAGCCCCCCGGACAGGCTTTTTTGGGGCTACACCTTC.